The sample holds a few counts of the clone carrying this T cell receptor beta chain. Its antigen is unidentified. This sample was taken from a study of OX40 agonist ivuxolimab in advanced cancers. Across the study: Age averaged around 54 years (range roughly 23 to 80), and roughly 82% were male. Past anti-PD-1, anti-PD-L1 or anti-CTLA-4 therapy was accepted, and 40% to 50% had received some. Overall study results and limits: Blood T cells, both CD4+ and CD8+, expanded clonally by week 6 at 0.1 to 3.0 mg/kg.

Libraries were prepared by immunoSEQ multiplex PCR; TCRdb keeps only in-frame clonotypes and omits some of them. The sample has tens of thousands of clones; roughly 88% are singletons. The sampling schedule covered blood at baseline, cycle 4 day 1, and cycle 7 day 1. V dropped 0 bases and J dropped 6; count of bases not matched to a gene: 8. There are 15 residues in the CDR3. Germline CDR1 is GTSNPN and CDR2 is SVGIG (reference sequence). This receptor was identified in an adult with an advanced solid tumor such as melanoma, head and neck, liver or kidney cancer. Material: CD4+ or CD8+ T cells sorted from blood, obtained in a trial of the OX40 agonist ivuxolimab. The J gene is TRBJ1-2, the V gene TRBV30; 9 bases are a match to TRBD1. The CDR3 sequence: CAWSVGGTGNHGYTF. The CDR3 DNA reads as TGTGCCTGGAGTGTAGGAGGGACAGGGAACCATGGCTACACCTTC. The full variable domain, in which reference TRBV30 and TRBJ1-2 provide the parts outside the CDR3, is SQTIHQWPATLVQPVGSPLSLECTVEGTSNPNLYWYRQAAGRGLQLLFYSVGIGQISSEVPQNLSASRPQDRQFILSSKKLLLSDSGFYLCAWSVGGTGNHGYTFGSGTRLTVV.